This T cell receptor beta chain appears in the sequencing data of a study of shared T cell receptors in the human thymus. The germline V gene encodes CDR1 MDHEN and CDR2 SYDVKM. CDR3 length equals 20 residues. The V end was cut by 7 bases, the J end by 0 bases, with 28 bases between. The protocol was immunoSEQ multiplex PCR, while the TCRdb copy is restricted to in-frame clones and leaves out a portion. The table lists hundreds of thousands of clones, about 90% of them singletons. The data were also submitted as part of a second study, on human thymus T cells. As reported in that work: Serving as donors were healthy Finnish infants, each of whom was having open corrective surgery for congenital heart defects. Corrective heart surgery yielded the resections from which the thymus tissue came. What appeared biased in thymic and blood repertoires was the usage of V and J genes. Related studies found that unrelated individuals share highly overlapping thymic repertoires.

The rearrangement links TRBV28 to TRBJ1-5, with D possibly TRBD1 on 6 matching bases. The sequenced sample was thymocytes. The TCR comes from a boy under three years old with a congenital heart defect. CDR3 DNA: TGTGCCAGCACTATTTATCGTGCGTGGGGGGGCGTACGTAGCAATCAGCCCCAGCATTTT. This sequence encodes CASTIYRAWGGVRSNQPQHF.